A selection of T cell receptor beta chains follows, all from one sample in a study of blood T cell repertoires in COVID-19. Sequenced by immunoSEQ multiplex PCR; TCRdb stores in-frame clones only, minus some. The sample gives around 26,000 clones, over 75% of which show up once; roughly 61% is in the top ten. Sequenced: peripheral blood. These receptors originate from a woman older than 75 with acute or convalescent COVID-19. Each CDR3 is given with its conserved first and last residue. The D gene is left open where the match is weak. For some rows the clone size is stated as once, few or many, or as a class when expanded; others skip it.

clone_size	v_call	j_call	d_call	cdr3_aa	cdr3_nt
-	TRBV9	TRBJ1-1	-	CASSPEGWTTEAFF	TGTGCCAGCAGCCCGGAGGGTTGGACCACTGAAGCTTTCTTT
-	TRBV11-2	TRBJ2-1	TRBD2	CASSTLSGSSYNEQFF	TGTGCCAGCAGCACACTAAGCGGGAGCTCCTACAATGAGCAGTTCTTC
-	TRBV7-9	TRBJ1-1	-	CASSLPRGGLTEAFF	TGTGCCAGCAGCCTCCCCCGAGGGGGATTGACTGAAGCTTTCTTT
-	TRBV10-3	TRBJ1-5	-	CAISARGFTNQPQHF	TGTGCCATCAGTGCGAGAGGCTTTACCAATCAGCCCCAGCATTTT
few	TRBV30	TRBJ1-1	-	CAWSRAGSQGTVEAFF	TGTGCCTGGAGTCGGGCGGGAAGTCAGGGAACGGTTGAAGCTTTCTTT
-	TRBV10-1	TRBJ2-7	-	CASSFPRHQETYEQYF	TGCGCCAGCAGTTTCCCCAGACACCAAGAAACCTACGAGCAGTACTTC
-	TRBV18	TRBJ2-1	TRBD1	CASSGQVGSNEQFF	TGTGCCAGCTCAGGACAGGTTGGGAGCAATGAGCAGTTCTTC
-	TRBV29-1	TRBJ1-2	TRBD1	CSVRTGDYGYTF	TGCAGCGTCCGGACAGGGGACTATGGCTACACCTTC
-	TRBV4-2	TRBJ1-1	TRBD1	CASSPPGGNTEAFF	TGTGCCAGCAGCCCGCCAGGGGGGAACACTGAAGCTTTCTTT
-	TRBV4-2	TRBJ2-1	TRBD2	CASSPASGSGNEQFF	TGTGCCAGCAGCCCGGCTAGCGGGAGCGGTAATGAGCAGTTCTTC
-	TRBV4-3	TRBJ2-2	-	CASSQDREIGTGELFF	TGCGCCAGCAGCCAAGATCGGGAGATAGGCACCGGGGAGCTGTTTTTT
once	TRBV9	TRBJ1-1	-	CASSLSLNTEAFF	TGTGCCAGCAGCTTATCCTTGAACACTGAAGCTTTCTTT
-	TRBV6-5	TRBJ1-5	-	CASSSSVSNQPQHF	TGTGCCAGCAGTTCGTCGGTTAGCAATCAGCCCCAGCATTTT
-	TRBV5-5	TRBJ1-5	-	CASSREYGGQPQHF	TGTGCCAGCAGCCGGGAGTACGGAGGACAGCCCCAGCATTTT
-	TRBV19	TRBJ1-5	-	CASSWTLGAHSNQPQHF	TGTGCCAGTAGTTGGACACTGGGGGCTCATAGCAATCAGCCCCAGCATTTT
-	TRBV3-1/TRBV3-2	TRBJ1-4	-	CASSHLQGPANEKLFF	TGTGCCAGCAGCCATCTCCAGGGCCCCGCTAATGAAAAACTGTTTTTT
-	TRBV5-1	TRBJ2-7	TRBD1	CASSSGGYEQYF	TGCGCCAGCAGCTCAGGGGGCTACGAGCAGTACTTC
-	TRBV7-8	TRBJ1-5	TRBD1	CASSQQGAHQPQHF	TGTGCCAGCAGCCAACAGGGGGCTCATCAGCCCCAGCATTTT
few	TRBV18	TRBJ2-2	TRBD1	CASSLYRDRVSGELFF	TGTGCCAGCTCACTTTACCGGGACAGGGTGTCCGGGGAGCTGTTTTTT
-	TRBV5-4	TRBJ1-1	-	CASSRRGRGTEAFF	TGTGCCAGCAGCCGGCGAGGGCGAGGTACTGAAGCTTTCTTT
-	TRBV9	TRBJ2-1	TRBD1	CASSVDGTGHNEQFF	TGTGCCAGCAGCGTAGACGGGACAGGGCACAATGAGCAGTTCTTC
-	TRBV4-1	TRBJ1-2	-	CASSRTRDYGYTF	TGCGCCAGTAGCAGAACTAGGGACTATGGCTACACCTTC
-	TRBV6-6	TRBJ2-1	-	CASSYSHASAYNEQFF	TGTGCCAGCAGTTACTCGCATGCCTCCGCGTACAATGAGCAGTTCTTC
once	TRBV19	TRBJ2-4	-	CASISTGTKNIQYF	TGTGCCAGTATATCCACAGGGACCAAAAACATTCAGTACTTC
-	TRBV29-1	TRBJ1-2	TRBD1	CSVDRQGAGYGYTF	TGCAGCGTGGATAGACAGGGGGCTGGCTATGGCTACACCTTC